The 3 T cell receptor beta chains reported below all come from one sample, sequenced in a study of T cell responses to AZD1222 COVID-19 vaccine (dated by TCRdb to about 2021). The method behind the library was the immunoSEQ multiplex PCR assay. TCRdb retrieved this table from immuneACCESS and kept in-frame rearrangements only. Not all clones are present; in checked studies, unresolved V genes account for under half, and no reason is known for the remainder. Within this sample are approximately 77,000 clones, with 92% of them counted one time only. The top ten clones comprise 4.7% of the sample. The time point label, read with the paper, signifies: about 28 days (+/-7) after the second vaccine dose. Material: peripheral blood, obtained 28 days after the second AZD1222 dose. The receptor source for this set is an adult who received the AZD1222 COVID-19 vaccine.

This clone has just one count. This chain links TRBV12-5 with TRBJ1-1, with a possible D match to TRBD1 (6 bases). The CDR3 has 15 amino acids. Germline-derived CDR1 and CDR2 are LGHNT and FRNRAP. Trimming stripped 0 bases from V and 2 bases from J, with 10 bases between. The CDR3 DNA reads TGTGCTAGTGGTTTGGTACGGGGGACAAACACTGAAGCTTTCTTT. Its translation: CASGLVRGTNTEAFF.

V is TRBV5-4 and J is TRBJ1-2; D not certain. The CDR3 covers 13 residues. Germline V gene sequence: CDR1 SGHNT, CDR2 YYREEE (reference sequence). Trimming removed 4 bases at V and 1 base at J, with 8 bases between. CDR3: CASSGGDNYGYTF. CDR3 DNA: TGTGCCAGCAGCGGCGGAGATAACTATGGCTACACCTTC.

The genes are TRBV30 and TRBJ1-6, with D perhaps matching TRBD1 (6 bases). V was pared by 4 bases and J by 7 bases, with 17 bases between. The V gene's germline CDR1 is GTSNPN and CDR2 SVGIG (reference sequence). The CDR3 runs 15 residues. CDR3 nucleotides: TGTGCCTGGACGGTGCGGGACATCGGAAATTCACCCCTCCACTTT. The encoded protein is CAWTVRDIGNSPLHF.